The 24 T cell receptor beta chains reported below all come from one sample, sequenced in a study of CD8 T cells in ankylosing spondylitis. From the 5' RACE reads, TCRdb called clonotypes with MiXCR, one entry per CDR3 protein. The data hold under 250,000 distinct CDR3 sequences, with roughly 10% observed a single time. The source material was blood, either unsorted or a sorted T cell fraction (not recorded which). These receptors originate from a male donor with ankylosing spondylitis or in good health (not recorded which).

This clonotype occurred many times. This chain joins TRBV7-8 and TRBJ1-6, with D maybe TRBD1 (6 bases). Germline-derived CDR1 and CDR2 are SGHVS and FQNEAQ. V gave up 0 bases and J gave up 7 bases, with 10 bases separating them. The CDR3 is 15 amino acids. CDR3 nucleotide sequence: TGTGCCAGCAGCTTAGCGTCGGGACACAATTCACCCCTCCACTTT. Protein: CASSLASGHNSPLHF.

The chain is built from TRBV12-3 or TRBV12-4 and TRBJ2-5; 9 bases are shared with TRBD2. The length of the CDR3 is 14 residues. Trimming removed 6 bases from V and 4 bases from J; junction bases left unmatched: 6. Here the CDR3 DNA reads TGTGCCAGCAGAAAAGGACTAGCGAGAGAGACCCAGTACTTC. It codes for CASRKGLARETQYF.

This clonotype showed up many times. This rearrangement joins TRBV7-2 to TRBJ2-1, with a weak D call TRBD2 (6 bases). Trimming cost V 1 base and J 13 bases, with 14 bases left between them. The CDR3 is 13 residues long. CDR1 and CDR2 from the germline V gene are SGHTA and FQGNSA. The chain's CDR3 is CASSLVSAGQQFF. CDR3 bases: TGTGCCAGCAGCTTAGTCTCGGCGGGGCAACAGTTCTTC.

The chain carries TRBV7-2 and TRBJ2-1; maybe TRBD2 (5 bases). Germline V CDR1 and CDR2: SGHTA, FQGNSA. The CDR3 is 17 amino acids. Trimming took off 5 bases at V and 9 bases at J, with 26 bases between the two ends. For the CDR3, the DNA is TGTGCCAGCAGCCCCCGGAGGTACACCCCTTCTCGGGGTGAGCAGTTCTTC. Its translation is CASSPRRYTPSRGEQFF.

This clonotype showed up many times. The genes are TRBV7-6 and TRBJ1-1; D may be TRBD1 (5 bases). V lost 0 bases, J lost 1 base, and 9 bases lay in between. Germline values: CDR1 SGHVS, CDR2 FNYEAQ. The CDR3 has 15 residues. CDR3 nucleotides: TGTGCCAGCAGCTTAGCCGGCCAGGGGAACACTGAAGCTTTCTTT. Its protein product is CASSLAGQGNTEAFF.

This clonotype showed up many times. DNA for the CDR3: TGTGCCAGCAGCGATACAGGGTGGAATGAGCAGTTCTTC. Protein product: CASSDTGWNEQFF. The genes are TRBV7-2 and TRBJ2-1; TRBD1 is a possible D gene (6 bases). The CDR3 has 13 amino acids. V lost 5 bases to trimming and J lost 7 bases, with 12 bases between them. Germline lookup yields CDR1 SGHTA and CDR2 FQGNSA.

This clonotype was counted only a few times. The chain employs TRBV12-3 or TRBV12-4 and TRBJ2-3; 8 bases line up with TRBD2. V was clipped by 10 bases and J by 2 bases; unmatched bases: 11. CDR3 length: 15 amino acids. The CDR3: CATSPGGSFTDTQYF. In DNA, the CDR3 is TGTGCCACCAGCCCGGGGGGGTCTTTCACAGATACGCAGTATTTT.

About this clonotype itself: Compared with germline, one end of the junction differs, possibly owing to a read error. The chain carries TRBV20-1 and TRBJ2-1; 10 nucleotides align to TRBD2. CDR3 length equals 16 residues. Looked up from germline, CDR1 is DFQATT and CDR2 is SNEGSKA (reference sequence). CDR3 DNA: TGCAGTGCTAGAGAGGCTAGCGGGAGTTTTTACAACGAGCAGTTCTTC. Translated, it gives CSAREASGSFYNEQFF.

This clonotype was seen ten or more times. This chain links TRBV10-3 with TRBJ2-3; 9 nucleotides match TRBD2. Germline V gene data show CDR1 as ENHRY and CDR2 as SYGVKD. The CDR3 spans 16 residues. Trimming at V came to 5 bases and at J to 0 bases, leaving 6 bases not matched to a gene. CDR3: CAISLAGATSTDTQYF. The CDR3 region has the DNA TGTGCCATCAGTTTAGCGGGGGCCACTAGCACAGATACGCAGTATTTT.

The sample holds many counts of this clonotype. CDR3 loop: CASSLNWGNTEAFF. CDR3 sequence (DNA): TGCGCCAGCAGCTTGAATTGGGGGAACACTGAAGCTTTCTTT. This chain uses TRBV5-1 with TRBJ1-1; D unclear. Germline V gene sequence: CDR1 SGHRS, CDR2 YFSETQ. The V and J ends lost 1 base and 1 base respectively, with 8 bases between them. This CDR3 contains 14 residues. Filled out from reference TRBV5-1 and TRBJ1-1, the complete variable domain reads KAGVTQTPRYLIKTRGQQVTLSCSPISGHRSVSWYQQTPGQGLQFLFEYFSETQRNKGNFPGRFSGRQFSNSRSEMNVSTLELGDSALYLCASSLNWGNTEAFFGQGTRLTVV.

The chain is built from TRBV25-1 and TRBJ1-1, with no clear D. The V end was cut by 3 bases, the J end by 3 bases, with 11 bases between. This CDR3 spans 14 amino acids. CDR1 is MGHDK and CDR2 is SYGVNS in the germline V gene. As DNA, the CDR3 is TGTGCCAGCAGTGATCTCGCGGAGGACACTGAAGCTTTCTTT. This translates into CASSDLAEDTEAFF.

This clonotype was observed many times. The chain carries TRBV5-6 and TRBJ2-2; D remains unclear. Deletions cut 5 bases from V and 6 bases from J, with 8 bases between. CDR3 length equals 12 residues. The V gene's germline CDR1 is SGHDT and CDR2 YYEEEE. The CDR3: CASSPLAGELFF. The CDR3 DNA is TGTGCCAGCAGTCCCCTGGCCGGGGAGCTGTTTTTT.

This clonotype was observed at least ten times. V usage is TRBV15 and J usage is TRBJ2-7; D is possibly TRBD2 (5 bases). In germline, CDR1 is LNHNV, CDR2 YYDKDF (reference sequence). This CDR3 region has 15 residues. The germline V and J ends were trimmed by 1 base and 3 bases, with 13 bases remaining between them. The CDR3 DNA is TGTGCCACCAGCAGAGGTCGGGATCGGGGCTACGAGCAGTACTTC. This gives the protein CATSRGRDRGYEQYF.

This clonotype was detected only a few times. The chain is built from TRBV2 and TRBJ1-6, with a weak D call TRBD1 (5 bases). This CDR3 is built from 12 residues. V lost 8 bases, J lost 11 bases, and 13 bases lay in between. The V gene's germline CDR1 is SNHLY and CDR2 FYNNEI. In DNA, the CDR3 is TGTGCCAGCGCGCGGGGGTCTACACCCCTCCACTTT. Its protein is CASARGSTPLHF.

This clonotype was recorded a few times. The chain carries TRBV11-1 and TRBJ2-3; TRBD1 agrees at 8 bases. The CDR3 loop spans 14 amino acids. Germline CDR1 SGHAT, CDR2 FQDESV (reference sequence). V gave up 5 bases and J gave up 5 bases; unmatched junction bases: 6. The CDR3 coding sequence is TGTGCCAGCAGCCGTGACAGGGGAAAAGATACGCAGTATTTT. Translation: CASSRDRGKDTQYF. The variable domain in full, with the rest retrieved from reference TRBV11-1 and TRBJ2-3, is EAEVAQSPRYKITEKSQAVAFWCDPISGHATLYWYRQILGQGPELLVQFQDESVVDDSQLPKDRFSAERLKGVDSTLKIQPAELGDSAMYLCASSRDRGKDTQYFGPGTRLTVL.

Ten or more counts support this clonotype. The rearrangement joins TRBV7-6 to TRBJ2-5, with no clear D. Germline assignment: CDR1 SGHVS and CDR2 FNYEAQ. The CDR3 totals 13 residues. Trimming pared 10 bases from V and 0 bases from J, leaving 12 bases between. The CDR3 sequence: CATTPPYQETQYF. Written as DNA, the CDR3 is TGTGCCACTACACCGCCCTACCAAGAGACCCAGTACTTC.

At least ten counts were recorded for this clonotype. Written as DNA, the CDR3 is TGTGCCAGCAGGTCCAGGCCGGGTTCTTCTCCTGAAGCTTTCTTT. It is translated as CASRSRPGSSPEAFF. V gene TRBV2 combines with J gene TRBJ1-1; D remains unclear. V dropped 6 bases and J dropped 6 bases, with 20 bases sitting between them. The germline V gene encodes CDR1 SNHLY and CDR2 FYNNEI. The CDR3 has 15 amino acids.

This clonotype showed up many times. The chain combines TRBV29-1 with TRBJ2-2; 9 bases line up with TRBD1. Germline CDR1 SQVTM, CDR2 ANQGSEA. This CDR3 comprises 14 residues. V lost 2 bases and J lost 6; bases outside the gene matches: 4. CDR3 DNA: TGCAGCGTTGAAAAGGGACAGGGATCCGGGGAGCTGTTTTTT. This codes for CSVEKGQGSGELFF.

There are a few counts of this clonotype. The chain is built from TRBV11-1 and TRBJ2-1; 8 nucleotides line up with TRBD2. The CDR3 consists of 17 residues. Trimming removed 5 bases from V and 8 bases from J; junction bases left unmatched: 17. Germline V gene lookup returns CDR1 SGHAT and CDR2 FQDESV (reference sequence). The CDR3 region is CASSQYRGGLLSDEQFF. DNA of the CDR3: TGTGCCAGCAGCCAATATCGGGGGGGCCTTTTAAGCGATGAGCAGTTCTTC.

The chain combines TRBV20-1 with TRBJ2-1; 8 bases are a match to TRBD1. Germline loops: CDR1 DFQATT, CDR2 SNEGSKA (reference sequence). This CDR3 region has 14 residues. Unmatched junction bases numbered 6, after V lost 6 bases and J lost 2 bases. This CDR3 is CSAPGTGAYNEQFF. As DNA, the CDR3 is TGCAGTGCCCCTGGGACAGGCGCCTACAATGAGCAGTTCTTC.

This clonotype was detected ten times or more. The J gene is TRBJ1-5, the V gene TRBV12-3 or TRBV12-4; TRBD1 is a possible D gene (5 bases). The CDR3 spans 15 residues. V gave up 7 bases and J gave up 1 base, with 14 bases separating them. As DNA, the CDR3 is TGTGCCAGCATCTCAGGGTTTAGGAGCAATCAGCCCCAGCATTTT. Protein sequence: CASISGFRSNQPQHF.

In the case of this clonotype: Sequence at one end of the junction differs from germline and may be a read error. The chain has TRBV7-9 and TRBJ1-3, with TRBD1 matching 9 bases. CDR3 length: 16 residues. Per the germline V gene, CDR1 is SEHNR and CDR2 is FQNEAQ (reference sequence). CDR3 coding DNA: TGTGCCAGCGGGGACAGGGCCACAGACTCTGAAAACACCATATATTTT. It specifies CASGDRATDSENTIYF.

Ten or more counts support this clonotype. The gene calls are TRBV10-3 and TRBJ2-2, with D possibly being TRBD2 (6 bases). The CDR3 runs to 13 residues. Deletions cut 10 bases from V and 2 bases from J, with 11 bases between. Per germline, CDR1 ENHRY and CDR2 SYGVKD. This CDR3 is CATERANTGELFF. CDR3 nucleotides: TGTGCCACCGAGCGGGCTAACACCGGGGAGCTGTTTTTT.

This clonotype was seen at least ten times. The chain recombines TRBV20-1 with TRBJ2-5; tentatively, D is TRBD1 (6 bases). Germline loops: CDR1 DFQATT, CDR2 SNEGSKA (reference sequence). This CDR3 has 11 amino acids. The V end was cut by 6 bases, the J end by 3 bases, with 8 bases between. In nucleotides, the CDR3 is TGCAGTGCCAGGGACAAAGAGACCCAGTACTTC. Protein sequence: CSARDKETQYF.